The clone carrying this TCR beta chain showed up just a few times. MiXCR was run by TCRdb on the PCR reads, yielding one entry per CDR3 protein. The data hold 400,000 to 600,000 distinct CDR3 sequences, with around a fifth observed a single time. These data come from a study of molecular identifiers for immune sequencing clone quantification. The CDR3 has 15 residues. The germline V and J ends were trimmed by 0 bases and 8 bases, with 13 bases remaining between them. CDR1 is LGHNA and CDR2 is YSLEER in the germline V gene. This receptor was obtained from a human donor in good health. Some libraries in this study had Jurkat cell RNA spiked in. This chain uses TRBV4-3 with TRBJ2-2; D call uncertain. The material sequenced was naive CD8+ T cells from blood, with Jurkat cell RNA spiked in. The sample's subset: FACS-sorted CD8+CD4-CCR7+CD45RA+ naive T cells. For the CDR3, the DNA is TGCGCCAGCAGCCAAGATCCCGGGTATACAGGGGAGCTGTTTTTT. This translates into CASSQDPGYTGELFF.